The table lists the clone carrying this TCR beta chain with many counts. Among the participants, healthy controls were blood bank volunteers in Maryland, USA. 2 million unsorted PBMCs were stored in RNAlater at -80 °C before RNA extraction. This sample was included in a study of neurological immune-mediated disorders. 5'RACE with 10-nucleotide random UMIs produced the cDNA. A single record per CDR3 protein comes from TCRdb applying MiXCR to the 5' RACE reads. The sample carries roughly 80,000 distinct CDR3 sequences, about 9.4% recorded once. Unmatched junction bases numbered 10, after V lost 6 bases and J lost 5 bases. The CDR3 is 16 residues long.

The rearrangement links TRBV12-3 or TRBV12-4 to TRBJ2-5; TRBD2 matches 12 bases. Sequences were obtained from PBMCs. This sequence was found in a man aged 50-60 years in good health. CDR3 nucleotides: TGTGCCAGCAGCATATCCCGACTAGCGGGAGCTGAGACCCAGTACTTC. It yields the protein CASSISRLAGAETQYF.